This T cell receptor (beta chain) was sequenced in a study of blood T cell repertoires in COVID-19 (TCRdb year 2020). For the study in its entirety: The collaborator samples originated in the United States, Italy and Spain and spanned the acute and convalescent phases of COVID-19. The repertoires were released in a freely available public database meant as a resource for research on the immune response to SARS-CoV-2. The prospective study material was composed of cDNA or gDNA derived from T cells, B-cell-depleted T cells, or PBMCs. The samples were drawn from two sources: the first 160 participants of the ongoing ImmuneRACE study, and 1,000 to 1,500 subjects contributed by 6 global collaborators. Where available, HLA class I and class II types were obtained from metadata supplied by the sample provider rather than from assay-based typing. Subjects who had been exposed to COVID-19, were actively infected with it, or had recovered from it provided the deeply sampled blood TCRbeta repertoires that made up the dataset. A de-identified subject ID, COVID-19 status, age in years and sex were almost always included in the sample metadata.

The study at large found these results: The quantity of clinical and demographic metadata differed by source and by participant and was supplied without curation.

For this clone: The antigen this receptor binds is unknown. No much larger clone exists at a distance of one base, and base qualities are not known.

Each collaborating institution followed its own protocols to collect whole blood in K2EDTA tubes. For TCRbeta analysis, collaborators shipped samples in one of three forms: frozen whole blood, isolated PBMCs, or DNA extracted from either of those sample types. TCRbeta CDR3 regions were amplified from genomic DNA by means of the immunoSEQ Assay, a bias-controlled multiplex PCR. For the original study's pipeline: Within the assay, amplification of reference gene primers was used to estimate how many nucleated cells each sample contained. Sequence reads were collapsed and filtered to measure the absolute abundance of every unique TCRbeta CDR3 rearrangement. For each sample, productive Simpson clonality was calculated by taking the square root of Simpson's diversity index across productive rearrangements. The table was pulled from immuneACCESS by TCRdb, which kept in-frame rearrangements only. Such tables lose some clones; where checked, under half of the loss comes from unresolved V genes, and the rest has no known cause. That table furnishes V, J and clone size, whereas the DNA furnished D and trimming. This sample has more than 150,000 clones in its table, and around 90% of those were observed once. The ten top clones hold roughly 0.6% of the sample.

This TCR derives from a man aged 45-65 years with acute or convalescent COVID-19. The sequenced sample was peripheral blood.

CDR3 region: CASSQPRTGDRGTTDTQYF. The sequenced DNA is TGTGCCAGCAGCCAACCCCGGACGGGGGACAGGGGTACCACAGATACGCAGTATTTT. The receptor chain draws on TRBV3-1 (or the pseudogene TRBV3-2) and TRBJ2-3; 10 central bases correspond to TRBD1. Including cysteine and phenylalanine, the CDR3 has 19 amino acids. The entry retains the CDR3 DNA only, 57 bases that are in frame from base 1. The germline V gene (reference sequence) specifies LGHDT as CDR1 and YNNKEL as CDR2. V ends up 2 bases short and J 2 bases short, with an unmatched junction base count of 13.